This note documents a single T cell receptor beta chain sequence. Its antigen is not known. This sample is part of a study of early T cells in non-severe SARS-CoV-2 infection. Overall study context: The input, bulk RNA from unsorted whole blood, was sequenced, and chains were unpaired.

Study conclusions and caveats: Matching results from VDJdb favored anti-spike CD8 responses, leaving private and CD4 specificities undetected.

Researchers attached unique molecular identifiers to individual cDNA molecules. TCRdb called the 5' RACE reads again in MiXCR, with one record for every CDR3 protein. The sample shows almost 85,000 distinct CDR3 sequences, 9.5% to 13% of them seen only once. This sequence was found in an adult who was a healthcare worker with PCR-confirmed SARS-CoV-2 infection or an uninfected control (not recorded which). The sequenced material came from whole blood.

CDR3 loop: CASSQVTSPYEQYF. As DNA, the CDR3 is TGTGCCAGCAGCCAAGTTACAAGCCCCTACGAGCAGTACTTC. The chain is built from TRBV3-1 and TRBJ2-7; unclear D gene. Germline CDR1 and CDR2: LGHDT and YNNKEL (reference sequence). This CDR3 is 14 amino acids long. Trimming shortened V by 1 base and J by 2 bases, and 9 bases separated the two germline ends.